The T cell receptor beta chain described here comes from a study of T-cell memory formation after mild COVID-19. Whole-study findings and limits: A subset of responding clones appeared in pre-infection memory, suggesting cross-reactive memory joined.

In TCRdb, the 5' RACE reads were re-called with MiXCR into one record per CDR3 protein. Of roughly 180,000 distinct CDR3 sequences listed, about 9.9% are singletons. This clonotype was picked up a small number of times. No antigen is known for it. Germline V gives CDR1 MDHEN, CDR2 SYDVKM. Trimming removed 5 bases from V and 7 bases from J, with 15 bases in between. The length of the CDR3 is 14 residues. The sequenced sample consisted of PBMCs or a T cell subset sorted from them (not recorded which). The sequence was obtained from a man aged 18 to 30 who had mild COVID-19 (a few samples of this study predate the infection). Cell type and time point are not known. The V call is TRBV28, the J call TRBJ1-5; D gene uncertain. CDR3 nucleotides: TGTGCCAGCAGTATTCCGGGAACCGGGCAGCCCCAGCATTTT. This encodes CASSIPGTGQPQHF.